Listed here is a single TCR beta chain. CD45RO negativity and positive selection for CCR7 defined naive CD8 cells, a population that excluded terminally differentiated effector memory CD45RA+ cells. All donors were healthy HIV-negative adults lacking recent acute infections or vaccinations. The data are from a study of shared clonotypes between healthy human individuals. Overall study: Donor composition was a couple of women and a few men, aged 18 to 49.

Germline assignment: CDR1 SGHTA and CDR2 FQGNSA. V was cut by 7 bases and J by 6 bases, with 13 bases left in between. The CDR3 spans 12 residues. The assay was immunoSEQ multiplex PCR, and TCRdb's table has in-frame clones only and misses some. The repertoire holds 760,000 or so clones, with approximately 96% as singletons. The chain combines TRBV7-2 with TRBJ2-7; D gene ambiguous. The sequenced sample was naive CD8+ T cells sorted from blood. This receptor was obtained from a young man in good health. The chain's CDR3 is CASTHFDIEQYF. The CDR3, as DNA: TGTGCCAGCACCCATTTCGATATCGAGCAGTACTTC.